This entry lists 21 T cell receptor beta chains sequenced from one sample in a study of T cells after yellow fever vaccination. Each CDR3 protein is one row after TCRdb ran MiXCR on the 5' RACE reads. The sample contains some 350,000 distinct CDR3 sequences, about 4% of which appear only once. Sequences were derived from PBMCs, sampled 5 days after the yellow fever booster vaccination. The source of these receptors is a young man who received the YFV17D yellow fever vaccine.

The chain is built from TRBV6-5 and TRBJ2-1, with D maybe TRBD2 (7 bases). Germline CDR1 reads MNHEY; CDR2 reads SVGAGI. This CDR3 spans 15 amino acids. Trimming removed 5 bases from V and 7 bases from J, with 18 bases in between. This CDR3 is CASSPSAGAWNEQFF. In DNA, the CDR3 is TGTGCCAGCAGTCCCTCCGCGGGGGCTTGGAATGAGCAGTTCTTC.

This clonotype has ten or more counts. The rearrangement joins TRBV7-2 to TRBJ2-2; D unresolved. The germline CDR1 and CDR2 sequences are SGHTA and FQGNSA. Trimming pared 3 bases from V and 3 bases from J, leaving 8 bases between. This CDR3 has 14 amino acids. The CDR3 is CASSFGRYTGELFF. DNA of the CDR3: TGTGCCAGCAGCTTTGGTCGATACACCGGGGAGCTGTTTTTT.

V gene TRBV7-9 combines with J gene TRBJ2-6, with 8 positions matching TRBD1. With 3 bases clipped from V and 0 bases from J, the junction kept 10 bases outside the gene matches. This CDR3 has 19 amino acids. Germline loops: CDR1 SEHNR, CDR2 FQNEAQ (reference sequence). In DNA form, the CDR3 reads TGTGCCAGCAGCTTCGGGACAGGACAGAAAACCTCTGGGGCCAACGTCCTGACTTTC. Its protein is CASSFGTGQKTSGANVLTF.

This clonotype was picked up a small number of times. The CDR3: CSARDDRTINTIYF. CDR3 bases: TGCAGTGCTAGAGATGACAGGACTATAAACACCATATATTTT. The chain is built from TRBV20-1 and TRBJ1-3; possible D gene TRBD1, 6 bases. The CDR3 has 14 residues. CDR1 is DFQATT, CDR2 SNEGSKA, per germline (reference sequence). V was pared by 0 bases and J by 6 bases, with 12 bases between.

Ten or more counts support this clonotype. The V and J genes are TRBV4-2 and TRBJ2-2, with no clear D. Per germline, CDR1 LGHNA and CDR2 YNFKEQ. Between the trimmed V and J ends, which lost 4 bases and 0 bases, there was a span of 6 bases. The CDR3 is 14 amino acids. CDR3 DNA: TGTGCCAGCAGCCCGTACTCGAACACCGGGGAGCTGTTTTTT. Translation gives CASSPYSNTGELFF.

This clonotype showed up many times. The J gene is TRBJ2-2, the V gene TRBV7-8; D call uncertain. The CDR3 extends over 15 amino acids. V shed 7 bases and J shed 0 bases, with 12 bases lying between them. CDR1 and CDR2 (germline): SGHVS, FQNEAQ. The DNA of the CDR3 is TGTGCCAGCACCTTGACCGACGCGAACACCGGGGAGCTGTTTTTT. Translation: CASTLTDANTGELFF. The full variable domain, its missing parts supplied by reference TRBV7-8 and TRBJ2-2, is GAGVSQSPRYKVAKRGQDVALRCDPISGHVSLFWYQQALGQGPEFLTYFQNEAQLDKSGLPSDRFFAERPEGSVSTLKIQRTQQEDSAVYLCASTLTDANTGELFFGEGSRLTVL.

The gene calls are TRBV29-1 and TRBJ2-4, with 14 bases lining up with TRBD2. This CDR3 comprises 17 residues. The V and J ends lost 6 bases and 0 bases, in that order; junction bases with no gene match: 7. Germline V gives CDR1 SQVTM, CDR2 ANQGSEA. The CDR3, as DNA: TGCAGCGTGCGCGGGACTAGCGGGGGCCTAGCCAAAAACATTCAGTACTTC. Its protein product is CSVRGTSGGLAKNIQYF.

The chain carries TRBV28 and TRBJ2-3, with 15 nucleotides matching TRBD2. The V and J ends lost 10 bases and 2 bases, in that order; junction bases with no gene match: 7. The CDR3 contains 16 residues. From germline, CDR1 is MDHEN and CDR2 SYDVKM. The CDR3 sequence: CATRTSGGGNTDTQYF. CDR3 DNA: TGTGCCACCCGGACTAGCGGGGGGGGAAACACAGATACGCAGTATTTT.

V gene TRBV20-1 combines with J gene TRBJ2-2; either TRBD1 or TRBD2 may supply D (5 bases each). V dropped 6 bases and J dropped 0 bases, with 11 bases sitting between them. Germline-derived CDR1 and CDR2 are DFQATT and SNEGSKA (reference sequence). CDR3 size: 14 residues. Here the CDR3 reads CSAHGAPNTGELFF. DNA of the CDR3: TGCAGTGCGCACGGGGCCCCGAACACCGGGGAGCTGTTTTTT.

The CDR3 DNA is TGCAGTGCTCGCCTAATATTCGACAGGGGGCAAAACACTGAAGCTTTCTTT. Amino acids: CSARLIFDRGQNTEAFF. This rearrangement joins TRBV20-1 to TRBJ1-1; the match to TRBD1 covers 10 bases. Trimming at V came to 5 bases and at J to 2 bases, leaving 14 bases not matched to a gene. The CDR3 totals 17 residues. Germline lookup yields CDR1 DFQATT and CDR2 SNEGSKA (reference sequence).

CDR3 bases: TGTGCCAGTTCGGAGGAGTCTGGAAACACCATATATTTT. Translation gives CASSEESGNTIYF. The chain combines TRBV7-6 with TRBJ1-3, with D hard to call. Germline CDR1 reads SGHVS; CDR2 reads FNYEAQ. V gave up 9 bases and J gave up 1 base, with 10 bases separating them. CDR3 length equals 13 residues.

The V and J genes are TRBV5-1 and TRBJ1-2, with D possibly matching TRBD1 (6 bases). Germline CDR1 is SGHRS and CDR2 is YFSETQ. This CDR3 comprises 15 residues. V was shortened by 4 bases and J by 5 bases, with 18 bases between the two germline ends. In nucleotides, the CDR3 is TGCGCCAGCAGCGAGGGACACGGGGAGGATTATGGCTACACCTTC. Translated, it gives CASSEGHGEDYGYTF.

This chain connects TRBV6-6 to TRBJ2-5, with a tentative D call TRBD1 (5 bases). The CDR3 is made up of 13 amino acids. V shed 10 bases and J shed 4 bases, with 16 bases lying between them. Germline CDR1 MNHNY, CDR2 SVGAGI (reference sequence). CDR3 bases: TGTGCCACCCTGGGGCTTCTTGGAGAGACCCAGTACTTC. Amino acid sequence: CATLGLLGETQYF.

This clonotype was seen repeatedly, ten times or more. The rearrangement links TRBV5-1 to TRBJ2-5; 7 bases are a match to TRBD2. Germline V gives CDR1 SGHRS, CDR2 YFSETQ. The length of the CDR3 is 14 residues. The V and J ends lost 4 bases and 5 bases, in that order; junction bases with no gene match: 8. CDR3 protein: CASSRRGGVETQYF. CDR3 DNA: TGCGCCAGCAGCAGGAGGGGAGGGGTCGAGACCCAGTACTTC.

This clonotype has a count of ten or more. The chain is built from TRBV4-1 and TRBJ2-3; D ambiguous. Germline CDR1 and CDR2: MGHRA and YSYEKL. The CDR3 extends over 13 amino acids. The V end lost 4 bases, the J end lost 9 bases, and 14 bases lay between the germline ends. CDR3 in DNA: TGCGCCAGCAGCCCGCAGGAGATGGAGACGCAGTATTTT. Its protein product is CASSPQEMETQYF.

The table lists this clonotype with a few counts. The chain couples TRBV20-1 to TRBJ2-7; D is possibly TRBD2 (6 bases). The CDR3 extends over 13 amino acids. In germline, CDR1 is DFQATT, CDR2 SNEGSKA (reference sequence). V lost 3 bases, J lost 5 bases, and 14 bases lay in between. The CDR3 here is CSASSDYRNEQYF. CDR3 nucleotide sequence: TGCAGTGCTAGCTCGGACTATAGGAACGAGCAGTACTTC.

This clonotype turned up a few times. This rearrangement joins TRBV6-1 to TRBJ2-7; TRBD2 matches at 10 bases. Germline V CDR1 and CDR2: MNHNS, SASEGT. Trimming took 5 bases from V and 4 from J; bases not matched to a gene: 8. The CDR3 has 15 amino acids. The CDR3 loop is CASSLLAGGRYEQYV. The CDR3 DNA is TGTGCCAGCAGTCTCTTAGCGGGGGGCCGGTACGAGCAGTACGTC.

This chain uses TRBV24-1 with TRBJ2-1; 7 nucleotides match TRBD1. CDR1 is KGHDR and CDR2 is SFDVKD in the germline V gene. The CDR3 length is 16 residues. The V segment lost 1 base and the J segment 6 bases; nucleotides outside the gene matches: 8. Here the CDR3 DNA reads TGTGCCACCAGTGATTTAGGGACAGCGAATTTCAATGAGCAGTTCTTC. Translation: CATSDLGTANFNEQFF.

This clonotype occurred many times. The chain is built from TRBV29-1 and TRBJ2-3; TRBD2 is a possible D gene (5 bases). The germline CDR1 and CDR2 sequences are SQVTM and ANQGSEA. Trimming left V 4 bases short and J 1 base short, with 9 bases between. This CDR3 is 13 amino acids long. The CDR3 reads CSVVRRGTDTQYF. Written as DNA, the CDR3 is TGCAGCGTTGTCCGGCGGGGCACAGATACGCAGTATTTT.

This sequence joins TRBV7-2 and TRBJ1-2; D unresolved. Germline CDR1 is SGHTA and CDR2 is FQGNSA. V lost 5 bases to trimming and J lost 3 bases, with 16 bases between them. There are 15 residues in the CDR3. CDR3 nucleotide sequence: TGTGCCAGCAGCGCGTATAACATTGGGGACTATGGCTACACCTTC. Its translation is CASSAYNIGDYGYTF.

This clonotype was counted ten times or more. The chain employs TRBV7-6 and TRBJ2-2; D is possibly TRBD1 (7 bases). Germline V gene data show CDR1 as SGHVS and CDR2 as FNYEAQ. Trimming removed 1 base from V and 5 bases from J, with 11 bases in between. The CDR3 totals 15 residues. CDR3 protein: CASSLVPGGTGELFF. DNA for the CDR3: TGTGCCAGCAGCTTAGTACCAGGGGGGACCGGGGAGCTGTTTTTT. The whole variable domain, remainder taken from reference TRBV7-6 and TRBJ2-2, is GAGVSQSPRYKVTKRGQDVALRCDPISGHVSLYWYRQALGQGPEFLTYFNYEAQQDKSGLPNDRFSAERPEGSISTLTIQRTEQRDSAMYRCASSLVPGGTGELFFGEGSRLTVL.